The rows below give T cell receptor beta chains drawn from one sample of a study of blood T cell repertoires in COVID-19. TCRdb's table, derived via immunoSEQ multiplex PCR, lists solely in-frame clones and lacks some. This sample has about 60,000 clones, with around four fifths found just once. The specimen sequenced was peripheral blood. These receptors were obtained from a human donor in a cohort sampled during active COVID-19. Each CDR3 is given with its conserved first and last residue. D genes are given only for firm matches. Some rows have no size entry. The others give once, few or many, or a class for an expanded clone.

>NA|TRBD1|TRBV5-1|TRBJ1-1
TGCGCCAGCAGCTCCAGGACAGGGGCGCGGATGAACACTGAAGCTTTCTTT
CASSSRTGARMNTEAFF
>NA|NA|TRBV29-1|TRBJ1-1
TGCAGCGCAGTGCGGGGGACGGACACTGAAGCTTTCTTT
CSAVRGTDTEAFF
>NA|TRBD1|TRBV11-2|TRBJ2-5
TGTGCCAGCAGCCTTGGACAGCTCGGGACAGGAGACCAAGAGACCCAGTACTTC
CASSLGQLGTGDQETQYF
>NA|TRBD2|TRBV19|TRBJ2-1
TGTGCCAGTAGCGGAACCGGGACTAGCGGGGGGCTGAATGAGCAGTTCTTC
CASSGTGTSGGLNEQFF
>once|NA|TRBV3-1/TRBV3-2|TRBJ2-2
TGTGCCAGCAGCCCCGGACACGGAGCGAACACCGGGGAGCTGTTTTTT
CASSPGHGANTGELFF
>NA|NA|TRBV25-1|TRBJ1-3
TGTGCCAGCAGTGAAAGGGGGTCCTCTGGAAACACCATATATTTT
CASSERGSSGNTIYF
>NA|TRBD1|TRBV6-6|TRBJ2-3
TGTGCCAGCAGTCAACTGACAGGGGCGACCCTCACAGATACGCAGTATTTT
CASSQLTGATLTDTQYF
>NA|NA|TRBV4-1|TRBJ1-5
TGCGCCAGCAGCCAAGATGAGTACCATCAGCCCCAGCATTTT
CASSQDEYHQPQHF
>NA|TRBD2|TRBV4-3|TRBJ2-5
TGCGCCAGCAGCCAAGACGGCCTAGCGGGGGTGGAGACCCAGTACTTC
CASSQDGLAGVETQYF
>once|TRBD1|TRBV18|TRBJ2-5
TGTGCCAGCTCACTCGACAGGGGGAGGGAAGAGACCCAGTACTTC
CASSLDRGREETQYF
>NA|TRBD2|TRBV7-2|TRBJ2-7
TGTGCCAGCAGCTTTGGCGGGGGGGCCTACGAGCAGTACTTC
CASSFGGGAYEQYF
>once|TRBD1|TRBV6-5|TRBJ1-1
TGTGCCAGCAGTTACCACGGACAGGGAATTATTGAAGCTTTCTTT
CASSYHGQGIIEAFF
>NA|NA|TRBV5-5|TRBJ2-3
TGTGCCACCGCGAGTGACTATAGCACAGATACGCAGTATTTT
CATASDYSTDTQYF
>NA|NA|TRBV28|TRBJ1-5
TGTGCCTCCCATATAAGGCGGAGGGGTCAGCCCCAGCATTTT
CASHIRRRGQPQHF
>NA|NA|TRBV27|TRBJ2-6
TGTGCCAGCAGTCTTCACAGGCCTGGGGCCAACGTCCTGACTTTC
CASSLHRPGANVLTF
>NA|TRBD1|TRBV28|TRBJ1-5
TGTGCCAGCATCCGGGACAGGGGGCAGGGGGATAGCAATCAGCCCCAGCATTTT
CASIRDRGQGDSNQPQHF
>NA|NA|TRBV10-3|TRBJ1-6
TGTGCCATCAGTGGAAACAGGGAACCCCTCCACTTT
CAISGNREPLHF
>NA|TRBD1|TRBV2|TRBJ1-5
TGTGCCAGCTCGACAGGGGCAGGGCAGCCCCAGCATTTT
CASSTGAGQPQHF
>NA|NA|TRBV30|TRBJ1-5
TGTGCCTGGAGTAACAGGGTTATTAAGCCCCAGCATTTT
CAWSNRVIKPQHF